This is a list of T cell receptor beta chains from one sample in a study of blood T cell repertoires in COVID-19. This table comes from immunoSEQ multiplex PCR, and its TCRdb copy is limited to in-frame clones, with some not included. The profile shows some 94,000 clones, 85% to 90% of them singletons. The source material was peripheral blood. These receptors came from a human donor in a cohort sampled during active COVID-19. The CDR3 runs from the conserved cysteine through the conserved F or W. Fields, in order: clone size, D gene, CDR3 length, J gene, V gene, CDR3 DNA, CDR3 protein. A D gene is named only where the DNA matches it firmly. The size of a clone is reported for some rows only, either as once, few or many, or as a class for expanded clones.

abundance: .
d_gene: TRBD2
len: 17
j_gene: TRBJ2-1
v_gene: TRBV10-3
CDR3nt: TGTGCCATCAAACCCACGGGACTAGCAACGGATATGGATGAGCAGTTCTTC
CDR3aa: CAIKPTGLATDMDEQFF

abundance: .
d_gene: .
len: 15
j_gene: TRBJ1-5
v_gene: TRBV19
CDR3nt: TGTGCCAGTAGTATAGATAACAGGCCTAATCAGCCCCAGCATTTT
CDR3aa: CASSIDNRPNQPQHF

abundance: .
d_gene: .
len: 12
j_gene: TRBJ2-1
v_gene: TRBV6-5
CDR3nt: TGTGCCAGCAGTTCGGTGTACAATGAGCAGTTCTTC
CDR3aa: CASSSVYNEQFF

abundance: once
d_gene: .
len: 14
j_gene: TRBJ1-2
v_gene: TRBV25-1
CDR3nt: TGTGCCAGCAGTGAATTAGAACAGAGGGATGGCTACACCTTC
CDR3aa: CASSELEQRDGYTF

abundance: .
d_gene: .
len: 15
j_gene: TRBJ1-5
v_gene: TRBV6-1
CDR3nt: TGTGCCAGCAGTGAATGGGCCGCCGGCAATCAGCCCCAGCATTTT
CDR3aa: CASSEWAAGNQPQHF

abundance: .
d_gene: TRBD2
len: 18
j_gene: TRBJ2-5
v_gene: TRBV2
CDR3nt: TGTGCCAGCAGTGAAGCGCCTGGGGGAGGGCCAAGTGGGGAGACCCAGTACTTC
CDR3aa: CASSEAPGGGPSGETQYF

abundance: .
d_gene: .
len: 15
j_gene: TRBJ2-3
v_gene: TRBV7-9
CDR3nt: TGTGCCAGCAGCTTTCAGGGAACTAGCACAGATACGCAGTATTTT
CDR3aa: CASSFQGTSTDTQYF

abundance: .
d_gene: .
len: 13
j_gene: TRBJ1-1
v_gene: TRBV30
CDR3nt: TGTGCCTGGAGTGTTCAGTGGAACACTGAAGCTTTCTTT
CDR3aa: CAWSVQWNTEAFF

abundance: .
d_gene: TRBD1
len: 13
j_gene: TRBJ1-5
v_gene: TRBV6-4
CDR3nt: TGTGCCAGCAGTCCGGACAGGGGGCAGCCCCAGCATTTT
CDR3aa: CASSPDRGQPQHF

abundance: .
d_gene: .
len: 14
j_gene: TRBJ2-2
v_gene: TRBV7-9
CDR3nt: TGTGCCAGCAGCTACCGGGACAACCCCCGGGAGCTGTTTTTT
CDR3aa: CASSYRDNPRELFF

abundance: .
d_gene: TRBD1
len: 17
j_gene: TRBJ1-2
v_gene: TRBV5-1
CDR3nt: TGCGCCAGCAGCTTGGGCCTCGGGACAGATTCTAACTATGGCTACACCTTC
CDR3aa: CASSLGLGTDSNYGYTF

abundance: .
d_gene: TRBD1
len: 14
j_gene: TRBJ1-5
v_gene: TRBV6-5
CDR3nt: TGTGCCAGCAGCCGGGACAGGGGATATCAGCCCCAGCATTTT
CDR3aa: CASSRDRGYQPQHF

abundance: .
d_gene: TRBD2
len: 14
j_gene: TRBJ2-1
v_gene: TRBV6-5
CDR3nt: TGTGCCAGCTCCCTACTAGCGGGGTACAATGAGCAGTTCTTC
CDR3aa: CASSLLAGYNEQFF

abundance: once
d_gene: TRBD2
len: 16
j_gene: TRBJ2-7
v_gene: TRBV4-1
CDR3nt: TGCGCCAGCAGCCAACCTGGACTAGCGGGTACCTACGAGCAGTACTTC
CDR3aa: CASSQPGLAGTYEQYF

abundance: .
d_gene: TRBD2
len: 14
j_gene: TRBJ2-1
v_gene: TRBV27
CDR3nt: TGTGCCAGCAGTTTTAGCGGGGAGGACGTCGAGCAGTTCTTC
CDR3aa: CASSFSGEDVEQFF

abundance: once
d_gene: .
len: 17
j_gene: TRBJ2-2
v_gene: TRBV4-3
CDR3nt: TGCGCCAGCAGCCAAGGGCAGGCGCAAAGGGGCACCGGGGAGCTGTTTTTT
CDR3aa: CASSQGQAQRGTGELFF

abundance: .
d_gene: .
len: 13
j_gene: TRBJ1-4
v_gene: TRBV18
CDR3nt: TGTGCCAGCTCACCTCCCTTTAATGAAAAACTGTTTTTT
CDR3aa: CASSPPFNEKLFF

abundance: .
d_gene: .
len: 15
j_gene: TRBJ2-2
v_gene: TRBV7-9
CDR3nt: TGTGCCAGCAGCCCCCCGGACTTGAACACCGGGGAGCTGTTTTTT
CDR3aa: CASSPPDLNTGELFF

abundance: .
d_gene: TRBD2
len: 15
j_gene: TRBJ2-7
v_gene: TRBV7-2
CDR3nt: TGTGCCAGCAGCACGACTAGCGGGGGGTCCTACGAGCAGTACTTC
CDR3aa: CASSTTSGGSYEQYF

abundance: .
d_gene: TRBD1
len: 16
j_gene: TRBJ2-7
v_gene: TRBV15
CDR3nt: TGTGCCACCAGCAGAGAGCCGGGACAGGGTCTATCCGAGCAGTACTTC
CDR3aa: CATSREPGQGLSEQYF

abundance: .
d_gene: .
len: 13
j_gene: TRBJ2-7
v_gene: TRBV7-2
CDR3nt: TGTGCCAGCAGGTTACAGGTAAACTACGAGCAGTACTTC
CDR3aa: CASRLQVNYEQYF

abundance: .
d_gene: .
len: 18
j_gene: TRBJ1-6
v_gene: TRBV3-1/TRBV3-2
CDR3nt: TGTGCCAGCAGCCAAGAGTTGGGACATTCCCCAGGCGATTCACCCCTCCACTTT
CDR3aa: CASSQELGHSPGDSPLHF

abundance: .
d_gene: TRBD2
len: 15
j_gene: TRBJ2-1
v_gene: TRBV11-3
CDR3nt: TGTGCCAGCAGCTTAGTAGCGGGGGGAAACAATGAGCAGTTCTTC
CDR3aa: CASSLVAGGNNEQFF

abundance: .
d_gene: TRBD1
len: 15
j_gene: TRBJ2-1
v_gene: TRBV29-1
CDR3nt: TGCAGCGTTGTAGTAAGGGGACAGACACCTAATGAGCAGTTCTTC
CDR3aa: CSVVVRGQTPNEQFF

abundance: .
d_gene: TRBD1
len: 15
j_gene: TRBJ1-5
v_gene: TRBV19
CDR3nt: TGTGCCAGTACGATCGGGACAGGACACAATCAGCCCCAGCATTTT
CDR3aa: CASTIGTGHNQPQHF